The clone carrying this T cell receptor (beta chain) was detected many times. CDR1 is SGHTA, CDR2 FQGNSA, per germline. V lost 5 bases and J 6 bases, leaving 9 bases between the germline ends. The CDR3 consists of 12 residues. TCRdb processed the reads anew with MiXCR; each CDR3 protein has one entry. The sample contains 100,000 or so distinct CDR3 sequences, 23% of which appear only once. The sample is drawn from a study of T cell repertoires in cytomegalovirus infection. Study details: Indications came from public TCR beta signatures; they pointed to CMV infection and to a matching HLA type.

Material: CD8+ T cells from PBMCs. The gene calls are TRBV7-2 and TRBJ2-3; D unclear. This sequence originates from a human donor in good health (CMV status not recorded). Some clones in this sample may be carry-over from other donors' samples. CDR3 nucleotides: TGTGCCAGCAGCCCTCCCAGGGATACGCAGTATTTT. This translates into CASSPPRDTQYF.